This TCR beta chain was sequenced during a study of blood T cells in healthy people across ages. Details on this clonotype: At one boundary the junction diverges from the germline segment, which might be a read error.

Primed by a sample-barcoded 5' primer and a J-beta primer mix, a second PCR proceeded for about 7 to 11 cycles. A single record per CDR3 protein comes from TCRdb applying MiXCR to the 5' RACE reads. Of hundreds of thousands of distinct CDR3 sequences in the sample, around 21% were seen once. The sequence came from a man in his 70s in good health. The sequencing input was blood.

CDR3 loop: CASSFNTQAYEQYF. As DNA, the CDR3 is TGTGCTAGCAGCTTTAATACTCAGGCCTACGAGCAGTACTTC. V is TRBV11-2 and J is TRBJ2-7; D gene ambiguous. The CDR3 runs to 14 residues. Germline CDR1 reads SGHAT; CDR2 reads FQNNGV. Filled out from reference TRBV11-2 and TRBJ2-7, the complete variable domain reads EAGVAQSPRYKIIEKRQSVAFWCNPISGHATLYWYQQILGQGPKLLIQFQNNGVVDDSQLPKDRFSAERLKGVDSTLKIQPAKLEDSAVYLCASSFNTQAYEQYFGPGTRLTVT.